Following are 21 T cell receptor beta chains from one sample sequenced in a study of blood T cells in healthy people across ages. A second PCR of about 6 to 12 cycles used a sample-barcoded 5' primer and a J-beta primer mix. Each CDR3 protein is one row after TCRdb ran MiXCR on the 5' RACE reads. The table shows just over 800,000 distinct CDR3 sequences, with 62% occurring only once. The sequenced sample was blood. All receptors come from a man aged 25 to 40 in good health.

The chain uses TRBV6-5 and TRBJ2-3; possibly TRBD2 for D (6 bases). Trimming removed 0 bases at V and 1 base at J, with 17 bases between. Germline CDR1 MNHEY, CDR2 SVGAGI. The CDR3 loop spans 18 amino acids. The CDR3: CASSYSIGGGLGTDTQYF. Written as DNA, the CDR3 is TGTGCCAGCAGTTACTCCATCGGGGGTGGACTGGGCACAGATACGCAGTATTTT.

The chain combines TRBV4-2 with TRBJ1-6; D remains unclear. The CDR3 is 15 residues long. With 0 bases removed from V and 4 bases from J, the gap between germline ends came to 7 bases. Germline values: CDR1 LGHNA, CDR2 YNFKEQ. CDR3 region: CASSQDHLYNSPLHF. The DNA of the CDR3 is TGTGCCAGCAGCCAAGATCACCTTTATAATTCACCCCTCCACTTT.

The chain joins TRBV10-3 to TRBJ2-1; 7 nucleotides align to TRBD1. The J call is doubtful: the DNA matches TRBJ2-7 better. The CDR3 consists of 13 residues. Germline CDR1 ENHRY, CDR2 SYGVKD. This CDR3 reads CAIHRDSSNEQYF. The CDR3 DNA follows: TGTGCCATCCACCGGGACAGCTCCAATGAGCAGTACTTC.

The V call is TRBV7-9, the J call TRBJ2-6; 7 bases fit TRBD2. CDR1 and CDR2 from the germline V gene are SEHNR and FQNEAQ (reference sequence). The CDR3 is made up of 16 amino acids. V dropped 5 bases and J dropped 1; count of bases not matched to a gene: 5. CDR3 in DNA: TGTGCCAGCAGCATCTCGGGAGGTTCTGGGGCCAACGTCCTGACTTTC. Encoded protein: CASSISGGSGANVLTF.

This chain joins TRBV9 and TRBJ2-5, with D uncertain. The DNA matches TRBJ2-1 better at its end, which makes the J call doubtful. Germline V gene lookup returns CDR1 SGDLS and CDR2 YYNGEE. The CDR3 length is 14 residues. CDR3 residues: CASSLAQSEETQFF. The CDR3 DNA is TGTGCCAGCTCTCTGGCCCAGTCTGAAGAGACCCAGTTCTTC.

The V gene is TRBV20-1, the J gene TRBJ2-4; D assignment may be TRBD1 or TRBD2 (5 bases each). TRBJ2-5 matches the DNA end more closely, so the J call is doubtful. Germline V CDR1 and CDR2: DFQATT, SNEGSKA (reference sequence). This CDR3 region has 14 residues. CDR3 protein: CSARRDRQRETQYF. CDR3 bases: TGCAGTGCTAGAAGGGACCGTCAGAGAGAGACCCAGTACTTC.

This rearrangement joins TRBV27 to TRBJ2-7; a possible D gene is TRBD2 (6 bases). The V end lost 7 bases, the J end lost 0 bases, and 19 bases lay between the germline ends. CDR1 and CDR2 from the germline V gene are MNHEY and SMNVEV (reference sequence). The CDR3 totals 16 residues. CDR3 sequence reads: CASNRVPGTYSYEQYF. The DNA for the CDR3 is TGTGCCAGCAATCGTGTCCCCGGGACTTACTCCTACGAGCAGTACTTC.

V gene TRBV7-2 combines with J gene TRBJ2-6; 8 positions agree with TRBD2. V trimming: 2 bases; J trimming: 1 base; junction bases outside the gene matches: 1. The CDR3 contains 16 residues. Germline CDR1 SGHTA, CDR2 FQGNSA. The CDR3 is CASSLTSGSGANVLTF. CDR3 sequence (DNA): TGTGCCAGCAGCTTAACTAGCGGTTCTGGGGCCAACGTCCTGACTTTC.

V gene TRBV6-2 or TRBV6-3 combines with J gene TRBJ1-2, with 10 bases aligning to TRBD1. J lost 2 bases, V lost 5 bases, and 11 bases had no gene match. The CDR3 extends over 17 amino acids. CDR1 and CDR2 (germline): MNHEY, SVGEGT. CDR3 in amino acids: CASSLRQGAHENYGYTF. CDR3 sequence (DNA): TGTGCCAGCAGTCTACGACAGGGGGCGCATGAGAACTATGGCTACACCTTC.

This sequence joins TRBV12-3 or TRBV12-4 and TRBJ2-5, with 8 bases aligning to TRBD1. V lost 6 bases, J lost 4 bases, and 10 bases stayed unmatched. The CDR3 length is 15 residues. The CDR3 reads CASRPRSGGAETQYF. DNA for the CDR3: TGTGCCAGCAGACCCCGGTCAGGGGGCGCAGAGACCCAGTACTTC.

The CDR3 sequence: CSARANPGGGQYF. In DNA form, the CDR3 reads TGCAGTGCTAGAGCCAATCCCGGGGGCGGGCAGTACTTC. V usage is TRBV20-1 and J usage is TRBJ2-5; D tentatively fits TRBD1 or TRBD2 (6 bases each). CDR1 is DFQATT and CDR2 is SNEGSKA in the germline V gene (reference sequence). The germline V and J ends were trimmed by 1 base and 11 bases, with 17 bases remaining between them. This CDR3 is built from 13 residues.

This clonotype was counted many times. V usage is TRBV4-2 and J usage is TRBJ2-3, with D unclear. CDR1 LGHNA and CDR2 YNFKEQ come from the germline V gene. Trimming stripped 3 bases from V and 0 bases from J, with 10 bases between. The CDR3 is made up of 15 amino acids. The DNA of the CDR3 is TGTGCCAGCAGCCAGGGCGGCCCTAGCACAGATACGCAGTATTTT. Translated: CASSQGGPSTDTQYF.

The chain carries TRBV7-2 and TRBJ2-4; 12 bases agree with TRBD2. The end of the DNA aligns better with TRBJ2-7, so the J call may be wrong. The CDR3 length is 15 residues. Germline V lookup: CDR1 SGHTA, CDR2 FQGNSA. CDR3 coding DNA: TGTGCCAGCAGCTCCCCTAGCGGGGGGGAATACGAGCAGTACTTC. It translates to CASSSPSGGEYEQYF.

V is TRBV10-3 and J is TRBJ2-3; 11 bases are shared with TRBD2. CDR3 size: 14 residues. CDR1 is ENHRY and CDR2 is SYGVKD in the germline V gene. With 7 bases clipped from V and 4 bases from J, the junction kept 4 bases outside the gene matches. CDR3 residues: CAINPGLAADTQYF. Here the CDR3 DNA reads TGTGCCATCAACCCGGGACTAGCGGCAGATACGCAGTATTTT.

This chain uses TRBV29-1 with TRBJ2-1; 9 bases agree with TRBD2. CDR1 is SQVTM and CDR2 is ANQGSEA in the germline V gene. The V and J ends lost 2 bases and 4 bases, in that order; junction bases with no gene match: 9. This CDR3 region has 16 residues. CDR3 amino acids: CSVESQVAGVYNEQFF. The DNA of the CDR3 is TGCAGCGTTGAATCCCAGGTAGCGGGGGTTTACAATGAGCAGTTCTTC.

The rearrangement links TRBV9 to TRBJ2-7, with 8 bases matching TRBD2. Per the germline V gene, CDR1 is SGDLS and CDR2 is YYNGEE. V gave up 6 bases and J gave up 0 bases; unmatched junction bases: 8. The CDR3 runs 15 residues. This CDR3 is CASTPSLAGSYEQYF. The CDR3 DNA is TGTGCCAGCACCCCGTCCCTAGCGGGCTCCTACGAGCAGTACTTC.

The genes are TRBV19 and TRBJ1-5; possibly TRBD1 for D (6 bases). CDR1 and CDR2 from the germline V gene are LNHDA and SQIVND (reference sequence). V lost 9 bases, J lost 7 bases, and 19 bases lay in between. CDR3 length: 14 residues. The CDR3 region has the DNA TGTGCCAGCCTAGGGGGGGGAGAAAGCCAGCCCCAGCATTTT. Translation gives CASLGGGESQPQHF.

The chain employs TRBV5-5 and TRBJ2-3; D may be TRBD2 (5 bases). CDR1 and CDR2 (germline): SGHKS, YYEKEE (reference sequence). The CDR3 loop spans 17 amino acids. Trimming cost V 2 bases and J 3 bases, with 19 bases left between them. The CDR3 region has the DNA TGTGCCAGCAGCTTCCGGGGTCTTGGGCGCACGACAGATACGCAGTATTTT. It yields the protein CASSFRGLGRTTDTQYF.

The chain couples TRBV20-1 to TRBJ2-1, with 7 bases identical to TRBD2. After removal of 4 bases from V and 4 bases from J, the junction contained 7 bases not matched to a gene. The germline V gene has CDR1 DFQATT and CDR2 SNEGSKA (reference sequence). The CDR3 runs 14 residues. The CDR3 bases are TGCAGTGCTATCCATCCAGCGGGGTACAATGAGCAGTTCTTC. It yields the protein CSAIHPAGYNEQFF.

This rearrangement joins TRBV28 to TRBJ1-5, with TRBD1 matching over 10 bases. Germline lookup yields CDR1 MDHEN and CDR2 SYDVKM. The CDR3 sequence is 18 residues long. V lost 1 base and J lost 2; bases outside the gene matches: 8. CDR3 loop: CASSLLGTGDEGNQPQHF. The CDR3 nucleotides read TGTGCCAGCAGTTTATTGGGGACAGGGGATGAAGGCAATCAGCCCCAGCATTTT.

The chain is built from TRBV11-2 and TRBJ2-2; either TRBD1 or TRBD2 may supply D (5 bases each). Germline-derived CDR1 and CDR2 are SGHAT and FQNNGV. Trimming stripped 0 bases from V and 6 bases from J, with 11 bases between. The CDR3 length is 15 residues. CDR3 nucleotide sequence: TGTGCCAGCAGCTTAGATCTAAGAGGGGCCGGGGAGCTGTTTTTT. Translation gives CASSLDLRGAGELFF.